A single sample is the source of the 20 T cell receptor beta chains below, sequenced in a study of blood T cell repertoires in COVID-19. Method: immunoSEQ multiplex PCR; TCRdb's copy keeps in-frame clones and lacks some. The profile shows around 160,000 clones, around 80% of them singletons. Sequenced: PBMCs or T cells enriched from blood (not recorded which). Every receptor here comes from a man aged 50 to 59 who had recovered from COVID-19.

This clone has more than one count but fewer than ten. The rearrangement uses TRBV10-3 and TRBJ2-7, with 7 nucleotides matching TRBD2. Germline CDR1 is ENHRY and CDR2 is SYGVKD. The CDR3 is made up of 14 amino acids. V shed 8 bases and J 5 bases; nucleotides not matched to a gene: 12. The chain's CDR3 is CAIEAGDTPDEQYF. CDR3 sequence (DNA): TGTGCCATCGAGGCGGGAGACACCCCTGACGAGCAGTACTTC.

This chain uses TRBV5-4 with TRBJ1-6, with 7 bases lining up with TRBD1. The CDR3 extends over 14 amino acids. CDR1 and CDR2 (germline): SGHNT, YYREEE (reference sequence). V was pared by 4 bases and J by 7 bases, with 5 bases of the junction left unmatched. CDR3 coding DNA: TGTGCCAGCAGCCGCAAGACAGGGAATTCACCCCTCCACTTT. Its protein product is CASSRKTGNSPLHF.

In DNA, the CDR3 is TGTGCCAGCACCACGGGAGGGTCCGGCGAGCAGTACTTC. Protein product: CASTTGGSGEQYF. The chain recombines TRBV6-5 with TRBJ2-7, with 8 bases lining up with TRBD2. The junction had 8 bases not matched to a gene; V was cut back by 7 bases and J by 6 bases. The CDR3 runs 13 residues. CDR1 is MNHEY and CDR2 is SVGAGI in the germline V gene.

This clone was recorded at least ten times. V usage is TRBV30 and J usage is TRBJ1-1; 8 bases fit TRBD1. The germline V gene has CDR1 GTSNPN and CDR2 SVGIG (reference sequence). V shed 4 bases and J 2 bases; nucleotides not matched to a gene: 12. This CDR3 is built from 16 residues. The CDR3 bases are TGTGCCTGGACTCGCGTGGCAGGGGGCGTTAACACTGAAGCTTTCTTT. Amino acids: CAWTRVAGGVNTEAFF. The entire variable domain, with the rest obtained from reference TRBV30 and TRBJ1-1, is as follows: SQTIHQWPATLVQPVGSPLSLECTVEGTSNPNLYWYRQAAGRGLQLLFYSVGIGQISSEVPQNLSASRPQDRQFILSSKKLLLSDSGFYLCAWTRVAGGVNTEAFFGQGTRLTVV.

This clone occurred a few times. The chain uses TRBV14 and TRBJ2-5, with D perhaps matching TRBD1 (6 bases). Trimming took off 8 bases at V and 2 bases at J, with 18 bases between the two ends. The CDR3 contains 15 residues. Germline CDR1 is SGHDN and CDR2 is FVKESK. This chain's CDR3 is CASGETGSGQETQYF. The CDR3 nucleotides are TGTGCCAGCGGCGAAACAGGGTCGGGGCAAGAGACCCAGTACTTC.

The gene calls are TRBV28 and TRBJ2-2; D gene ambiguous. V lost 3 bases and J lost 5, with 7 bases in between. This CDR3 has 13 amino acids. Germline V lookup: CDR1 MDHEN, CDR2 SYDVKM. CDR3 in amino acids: CASSFSVTGELFF. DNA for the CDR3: TGTGCCAGCAGTTTCTCGGTTACCGGGGAGCTGTTTTTT.

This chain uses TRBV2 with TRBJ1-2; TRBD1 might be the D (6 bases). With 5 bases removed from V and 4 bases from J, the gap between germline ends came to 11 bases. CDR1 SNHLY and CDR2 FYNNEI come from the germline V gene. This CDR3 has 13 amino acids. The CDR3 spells CASSPTGSYGYTF. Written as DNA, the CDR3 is TGTGCCAGCAGTCCTACAGGGTCCTATGGCTACACCTTC.

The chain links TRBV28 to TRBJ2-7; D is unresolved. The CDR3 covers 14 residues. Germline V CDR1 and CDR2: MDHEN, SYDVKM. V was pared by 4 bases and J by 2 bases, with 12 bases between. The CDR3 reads CASSSSYPPYEQYF. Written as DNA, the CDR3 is TGTGCCAGCAGTTCCTCGTATCCTCCCTACGAGCAGTACTTC.

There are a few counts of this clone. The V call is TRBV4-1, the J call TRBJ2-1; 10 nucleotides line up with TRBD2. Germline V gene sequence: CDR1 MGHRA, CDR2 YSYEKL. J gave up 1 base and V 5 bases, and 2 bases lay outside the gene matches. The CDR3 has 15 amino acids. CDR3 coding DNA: TGCGCCAGCAGCGGACTAGCGGCATCCTACAATGAGCAGTTCTTC. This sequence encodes CASSGLAASYNEQFF.

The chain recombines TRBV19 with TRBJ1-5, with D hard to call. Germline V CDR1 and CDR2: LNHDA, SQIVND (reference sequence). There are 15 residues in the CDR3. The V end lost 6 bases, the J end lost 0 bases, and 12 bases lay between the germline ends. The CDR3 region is CASSPGHSSNQPQHF. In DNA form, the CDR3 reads TGTGCCAGTAGCCCGGGTCACTCTAGCAATCAGCCCCAGCATTTT.

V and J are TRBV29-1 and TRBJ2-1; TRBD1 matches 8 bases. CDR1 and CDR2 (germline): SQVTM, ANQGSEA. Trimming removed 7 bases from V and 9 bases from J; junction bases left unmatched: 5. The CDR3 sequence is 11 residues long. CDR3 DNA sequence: TGCAGCGGCGCAGGGGGCGGTGAGCAGTTCTTC. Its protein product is CSGAGGGEQFF.

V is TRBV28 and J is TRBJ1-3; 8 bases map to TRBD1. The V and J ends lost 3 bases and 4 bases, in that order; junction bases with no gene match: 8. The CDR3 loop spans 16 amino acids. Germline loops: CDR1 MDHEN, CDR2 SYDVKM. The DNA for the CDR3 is TGTGCCAGCAGTTTTGGGGACAGGATCTCAGGAAACACCATATATTTT. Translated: CASSFGDRISGNTIYF.

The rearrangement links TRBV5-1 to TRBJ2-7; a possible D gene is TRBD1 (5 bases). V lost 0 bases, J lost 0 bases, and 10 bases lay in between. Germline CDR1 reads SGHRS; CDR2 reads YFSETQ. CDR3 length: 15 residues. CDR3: CASSLEDMFSYEQYF. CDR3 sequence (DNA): TGCGCCAGCAGCTTGGAGGACATGTTCTCCTACGAGCAGTACTTC.

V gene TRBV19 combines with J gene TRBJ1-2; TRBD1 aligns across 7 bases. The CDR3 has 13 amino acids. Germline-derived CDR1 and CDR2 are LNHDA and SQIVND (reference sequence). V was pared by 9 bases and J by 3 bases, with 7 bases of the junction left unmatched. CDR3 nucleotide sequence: TGTGCCAGCACGGGACAGCCAGACTATGGCTACACCTTC. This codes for CASTGQPDYGYTF.

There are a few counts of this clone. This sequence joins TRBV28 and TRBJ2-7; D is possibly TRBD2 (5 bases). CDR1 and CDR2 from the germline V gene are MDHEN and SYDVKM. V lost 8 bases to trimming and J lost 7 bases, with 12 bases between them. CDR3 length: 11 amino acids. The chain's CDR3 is CASSPPGEQYF. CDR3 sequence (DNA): TGTGCCAGCTCTCCCCCGGGGGAGCAGTACTTC.

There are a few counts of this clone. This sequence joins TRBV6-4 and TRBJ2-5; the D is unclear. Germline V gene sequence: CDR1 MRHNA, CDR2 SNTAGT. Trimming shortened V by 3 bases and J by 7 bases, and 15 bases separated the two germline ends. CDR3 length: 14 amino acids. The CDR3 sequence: CASSEASFSATQYF. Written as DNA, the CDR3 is TGTGCCAGCAGTGAGGCTAGTTTTTCGGCGACCCAGTACTTC.

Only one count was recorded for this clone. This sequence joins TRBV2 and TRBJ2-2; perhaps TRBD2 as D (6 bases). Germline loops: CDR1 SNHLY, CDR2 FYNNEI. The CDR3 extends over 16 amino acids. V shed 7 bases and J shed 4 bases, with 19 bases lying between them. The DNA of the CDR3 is TGTGCCAGCACCCTCTGGCGGGATATCGGCACCGGGGAGCTGTTTTTT. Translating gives CASTLWRDIGTGELFF.

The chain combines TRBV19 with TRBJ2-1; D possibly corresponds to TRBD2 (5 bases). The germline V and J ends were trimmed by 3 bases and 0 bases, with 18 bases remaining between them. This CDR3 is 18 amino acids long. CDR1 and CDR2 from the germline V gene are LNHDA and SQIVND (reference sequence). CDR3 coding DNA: TGTGCCAGTAGTATTCCCAGCGGAGTACCGAGCTCCTACAATGAGCAGTTCTTC. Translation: CASSIPSGVPSSYNEQFF.

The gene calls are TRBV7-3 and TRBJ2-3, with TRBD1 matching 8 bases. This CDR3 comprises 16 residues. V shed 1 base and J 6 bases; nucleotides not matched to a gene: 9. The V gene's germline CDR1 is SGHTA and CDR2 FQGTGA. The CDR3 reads CASSLSRGQGTDTQYF. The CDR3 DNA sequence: TGTGCCAGCAGCTTAAGCCGAGGACAGGGAACGGATACGCAGTATTTT.

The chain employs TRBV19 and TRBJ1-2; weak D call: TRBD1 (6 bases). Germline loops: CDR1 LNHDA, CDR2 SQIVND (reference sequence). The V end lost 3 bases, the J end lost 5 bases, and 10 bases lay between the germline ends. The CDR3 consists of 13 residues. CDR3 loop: CASSILDRYGYTF. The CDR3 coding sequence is TGTGCCAGTAGTATCCTCGACAGGTATGGCTACACCTTC.